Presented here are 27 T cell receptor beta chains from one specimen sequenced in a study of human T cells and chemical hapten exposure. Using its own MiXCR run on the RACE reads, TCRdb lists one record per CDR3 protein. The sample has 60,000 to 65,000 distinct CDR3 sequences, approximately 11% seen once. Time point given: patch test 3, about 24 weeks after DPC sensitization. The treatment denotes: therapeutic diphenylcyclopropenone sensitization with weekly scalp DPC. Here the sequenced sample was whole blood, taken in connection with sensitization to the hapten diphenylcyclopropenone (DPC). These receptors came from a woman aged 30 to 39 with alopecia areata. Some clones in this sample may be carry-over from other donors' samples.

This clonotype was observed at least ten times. The CDR3 loop is CSATDYGYTF. The CDR3 DNA sequence: TGCAGTGCTACAGACTATGGCTACACCTTC. This sequence joins TRBV20-1 and TRBJ1-2; D is uncertain. Trimming pared 4 bases from V and 3 bases from J, leaving 3 bases between. CDR1 DFQATT and CDR2 SNEGSKA come from the germline V gene (reference sequence). This CDR3 has 10 amino acids.

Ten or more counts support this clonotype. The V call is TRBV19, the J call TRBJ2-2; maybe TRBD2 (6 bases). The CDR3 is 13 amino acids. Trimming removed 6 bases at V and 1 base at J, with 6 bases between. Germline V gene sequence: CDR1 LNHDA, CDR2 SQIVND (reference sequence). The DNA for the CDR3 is TGTGCCAGTAGCGGGGGGAACACCGGGGAGCTGTTTTTT. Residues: CASSGGNTGELFF.

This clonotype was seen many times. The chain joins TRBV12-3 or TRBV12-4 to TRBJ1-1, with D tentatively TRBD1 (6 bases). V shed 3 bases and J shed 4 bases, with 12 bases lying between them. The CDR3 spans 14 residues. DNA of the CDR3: TGTGCCAGCAGTTTGGGGGGCGGCGGCACTGAAGCTTTCTTT. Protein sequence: CASSLGGGGTEAFF.

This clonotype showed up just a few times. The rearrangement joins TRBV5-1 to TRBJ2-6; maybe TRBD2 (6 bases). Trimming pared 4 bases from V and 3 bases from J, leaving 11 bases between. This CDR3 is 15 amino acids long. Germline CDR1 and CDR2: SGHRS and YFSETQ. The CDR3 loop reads CASSLGDFGANVLTF. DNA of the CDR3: TGCGCCAGCAGCCTAGGGGACTTTGGGGCCAACGTCCTGACTTTC.

Here the CDR3 reads CSASILETDTQYF. The CDR3 DNA is TGCAGTGCTAGTATTCTAGAAACAGATACGCAGTATTTT. V usage is TRBV20-1 and J usage is TRBJ2-3; D gene unclear. Germline CDR1 reads DFQATT; CDR2 reads SNEGSKA (reference sequence). The V gene lost 3 bases and the J gene lost 3 bases, with 10 bases spanning the gap. CDR3 length equals 13 residues.

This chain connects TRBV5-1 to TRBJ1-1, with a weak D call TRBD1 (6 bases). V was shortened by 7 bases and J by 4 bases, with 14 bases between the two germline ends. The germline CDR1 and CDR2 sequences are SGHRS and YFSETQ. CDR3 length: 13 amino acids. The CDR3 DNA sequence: TGCGCCAGCGGGGAGGGGGGCGGCACTGAAGCTTTCTTT. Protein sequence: CASGEGGGTEAFF. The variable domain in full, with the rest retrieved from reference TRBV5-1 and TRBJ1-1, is KAGVTQTPRYLIKTRGQQVTLSCSPISGHRSVSWYQQTPGQGLQFLFEYFSETQRNKGNFPGRFSGRQFSNSRSEMNVSTLELGDSALYLCASGEGGGTEAFFGQGTRLTVV.

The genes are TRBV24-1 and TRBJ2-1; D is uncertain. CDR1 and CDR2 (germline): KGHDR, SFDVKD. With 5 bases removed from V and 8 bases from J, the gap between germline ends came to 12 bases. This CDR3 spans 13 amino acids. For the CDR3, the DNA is TGTGCCACCAGTGCCCAGGCGTTGGATGAGCAGTTCTTC. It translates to CATSAQALDEQFF.

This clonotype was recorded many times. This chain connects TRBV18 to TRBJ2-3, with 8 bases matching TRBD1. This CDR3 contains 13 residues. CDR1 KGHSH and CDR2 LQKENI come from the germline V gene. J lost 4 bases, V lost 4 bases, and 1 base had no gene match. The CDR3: CASSRTGPDTQYF. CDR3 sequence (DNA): TGTGCCAGCTCACGGACAGGGCCAGATACGCAGTATTTT.

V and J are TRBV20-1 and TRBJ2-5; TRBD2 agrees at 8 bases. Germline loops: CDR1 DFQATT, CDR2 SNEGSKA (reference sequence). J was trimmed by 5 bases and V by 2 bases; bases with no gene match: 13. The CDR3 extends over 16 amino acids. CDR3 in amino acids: CSARPSGPEAGETQYF. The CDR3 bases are TGCAGTGCTAGACCTAGCGGGCCCGAGGCTGGGGAGACCCAGTACTTC.

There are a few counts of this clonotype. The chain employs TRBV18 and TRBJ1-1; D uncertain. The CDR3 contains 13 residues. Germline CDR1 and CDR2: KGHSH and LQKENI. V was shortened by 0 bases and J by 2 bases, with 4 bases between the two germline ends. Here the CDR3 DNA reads TGTGCCAGCTCACCACCCGGAAACACTGAAGCTTTCTTT. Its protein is CASSPPGNTEAFF.

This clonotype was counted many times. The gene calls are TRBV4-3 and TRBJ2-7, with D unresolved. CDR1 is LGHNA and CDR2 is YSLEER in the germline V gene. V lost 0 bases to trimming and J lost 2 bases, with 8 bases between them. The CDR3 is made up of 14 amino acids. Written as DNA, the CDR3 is TGCGCCAGCAGCCAAGATCAGGCAGCCTACGAGCAGTACTTC. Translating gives CASSQDQAAYEQYF.

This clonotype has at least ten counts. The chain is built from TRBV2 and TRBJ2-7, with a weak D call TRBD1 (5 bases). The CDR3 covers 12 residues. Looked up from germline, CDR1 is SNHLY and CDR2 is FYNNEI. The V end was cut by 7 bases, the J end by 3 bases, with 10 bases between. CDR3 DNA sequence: TGTGCCAGCAAAGGCGACAGCTACGAGCAGTACTTC. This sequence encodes CASKGDSYEQYF.

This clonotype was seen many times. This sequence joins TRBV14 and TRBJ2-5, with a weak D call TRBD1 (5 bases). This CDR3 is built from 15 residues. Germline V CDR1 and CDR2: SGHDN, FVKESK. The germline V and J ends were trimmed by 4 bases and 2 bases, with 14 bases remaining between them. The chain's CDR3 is CASSPYDRLQETQYF. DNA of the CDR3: TGTGCCAGCAGCCCCTATGACAGACTTCAAGAGACCCAGTACTTC.

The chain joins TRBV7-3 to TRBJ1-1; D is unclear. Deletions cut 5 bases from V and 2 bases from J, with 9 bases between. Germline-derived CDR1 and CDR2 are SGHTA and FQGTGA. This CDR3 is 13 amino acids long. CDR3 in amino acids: CASSQGYNTEAFF. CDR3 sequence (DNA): TGTGCCAGCAGCCAAGGGTATAACACTGAAGCTTTCTTT.

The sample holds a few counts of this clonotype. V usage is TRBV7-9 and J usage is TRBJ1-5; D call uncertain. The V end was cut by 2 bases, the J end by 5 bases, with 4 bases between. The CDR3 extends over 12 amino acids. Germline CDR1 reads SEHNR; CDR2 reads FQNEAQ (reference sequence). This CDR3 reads CASSLMDQPQHF. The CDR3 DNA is TGTGCCAGCAGCTTAATGGATCAGCCCCAGCATTTT.

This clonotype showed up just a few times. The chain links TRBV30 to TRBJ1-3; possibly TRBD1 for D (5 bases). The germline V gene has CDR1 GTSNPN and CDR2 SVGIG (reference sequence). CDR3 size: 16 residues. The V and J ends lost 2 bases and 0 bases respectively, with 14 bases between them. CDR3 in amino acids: CAWSMGTLGSGNTIYF. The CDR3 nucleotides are TGTGCCTGGAGTATGGGGACCTTAGGCTCTGGAAACACCATATATTTT.

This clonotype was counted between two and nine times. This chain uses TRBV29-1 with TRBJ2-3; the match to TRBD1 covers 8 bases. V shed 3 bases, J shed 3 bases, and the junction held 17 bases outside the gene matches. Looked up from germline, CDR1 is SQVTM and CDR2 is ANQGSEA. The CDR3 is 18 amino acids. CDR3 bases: TGCAGCGTTGACGGATTCAGGACAGGGAGTTTTTTAACAGATACGCAGTATTTT. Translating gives CSVDGFRTGSFLTDTQYF.

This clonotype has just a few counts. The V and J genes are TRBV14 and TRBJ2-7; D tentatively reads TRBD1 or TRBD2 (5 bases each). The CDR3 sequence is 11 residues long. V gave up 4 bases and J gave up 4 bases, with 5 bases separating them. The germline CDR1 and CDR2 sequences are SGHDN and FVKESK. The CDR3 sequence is CASSRGYEQYF. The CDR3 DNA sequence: TGTGCCAGCAGCCGGGGGTACGAGCAGTACTTC.

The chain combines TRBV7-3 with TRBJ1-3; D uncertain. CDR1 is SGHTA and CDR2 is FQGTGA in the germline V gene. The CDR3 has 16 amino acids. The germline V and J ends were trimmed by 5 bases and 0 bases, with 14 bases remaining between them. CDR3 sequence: CASSKGPTNSGNTIYF. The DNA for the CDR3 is TGTGCCAGCAGCAAAGGACCGACGAACTCTGGAAACACCATATATTTT.

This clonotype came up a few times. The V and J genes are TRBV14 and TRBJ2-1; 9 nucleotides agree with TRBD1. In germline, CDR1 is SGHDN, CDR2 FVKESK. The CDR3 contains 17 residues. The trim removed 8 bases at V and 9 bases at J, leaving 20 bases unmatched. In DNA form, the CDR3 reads TGTGCCAGCTGCCCTCTCGCCGGGACAGGGAGCACGGGTGAGCAGTTCTTC. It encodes CASCPLAGTGSTGEQFF.

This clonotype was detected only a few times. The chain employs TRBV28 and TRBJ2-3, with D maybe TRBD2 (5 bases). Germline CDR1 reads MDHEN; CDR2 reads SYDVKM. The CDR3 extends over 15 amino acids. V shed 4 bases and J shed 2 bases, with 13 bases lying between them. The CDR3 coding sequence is TGTGCCAGCAGTTCCTCAAGGAGGAACACAGATACGCAGTATTTT. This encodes CASSSSRRNTDTQYF.

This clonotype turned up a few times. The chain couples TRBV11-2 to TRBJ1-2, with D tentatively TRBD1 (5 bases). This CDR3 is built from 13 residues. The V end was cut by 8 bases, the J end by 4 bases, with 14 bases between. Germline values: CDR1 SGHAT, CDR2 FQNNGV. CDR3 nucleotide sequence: TGTGCCAGCCCCAACCCCGGGGGCTATGGCTACACCTTC. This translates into CASPNPGGYGYTF.

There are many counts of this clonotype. The DNA for the CDR3 is TGCAGTGCTAGAGGGGTCCAGTTGAACACTGAAGCTTTCTTT. This codes for CSARGVQLNTEAFF. V is TRBV20-1 and J is TRBJ1-1; D gene uncertain. Between the trimmed V and J ends, which lost 1 base and 0 bases, there was a span of 9 bases. Germline values: CDR1 DFQATT, CDR2 SNEGSKA (reference sequence). CDR3 length: 14 residues.

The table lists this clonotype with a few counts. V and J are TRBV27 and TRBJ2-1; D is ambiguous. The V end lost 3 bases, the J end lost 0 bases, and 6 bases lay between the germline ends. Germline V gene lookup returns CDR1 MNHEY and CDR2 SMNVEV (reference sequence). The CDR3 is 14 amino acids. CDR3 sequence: CASSLTISYNEQFF. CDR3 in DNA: TGTGCCAGCAGTTTGACAATCTCCTACAATGAGCAGTTCTTC.

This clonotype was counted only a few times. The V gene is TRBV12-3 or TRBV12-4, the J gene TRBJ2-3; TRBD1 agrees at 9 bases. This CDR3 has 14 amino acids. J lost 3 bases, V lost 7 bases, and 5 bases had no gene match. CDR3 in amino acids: CASTRQGGTDTQYF. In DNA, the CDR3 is TGTGCCAGCACCCGACAGGGGGGGACAGATACGCAGTATTTT.

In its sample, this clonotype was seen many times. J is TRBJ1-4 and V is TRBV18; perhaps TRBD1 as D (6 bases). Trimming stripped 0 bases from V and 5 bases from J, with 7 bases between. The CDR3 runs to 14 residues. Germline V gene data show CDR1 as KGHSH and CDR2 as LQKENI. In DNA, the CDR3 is TGTGCCAGCTCACCACCGGACAGAAATGAAAAACTGTTTTTT. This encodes CASSPPDRNEKLFF. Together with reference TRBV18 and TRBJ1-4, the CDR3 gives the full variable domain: NAGVMQNPRHLVRRRGQEARLRCSPMKGHSHVYWYRQLPEEGLKFMVYLQKENIIDESGMPKERFSAEFPKEGPSILRIQQVVRGDSAAYFCASSPPDRNEKLFFGSGTQLSVL.

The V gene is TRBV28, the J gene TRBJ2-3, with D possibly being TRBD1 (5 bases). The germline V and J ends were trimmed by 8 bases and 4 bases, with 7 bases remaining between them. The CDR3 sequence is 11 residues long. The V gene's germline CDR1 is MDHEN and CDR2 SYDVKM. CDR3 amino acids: CASGRADTQYF. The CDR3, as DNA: TGTGCCAGCGGCAGGGCAGATACGCAGTATTTT. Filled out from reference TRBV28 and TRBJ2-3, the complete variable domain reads DVKVTQSSRYLVKRTGEKVFLECVQDMDHENMFWYRQDPGLGLRLIYFSYDVKMKEKGDIPEGYSVSREKKERFSLILESASTNQTSMYLCASGRADTQYFGPGTRLTVL.